The rows below give T cell receptor beta chains drawn from one sample of a study of response to subunit inactivated influenza vaccine. Each CDR3 protein gets one entry after TCRdb re-called the RT-PCR reads with MiXCR. Of over 650,000 distinct CDR3 sequences in the sample, approximately 17% were seen once. Here the sequenced sample was PBMCs from blood, taken roughly 5 days after vaccination. These receptors were collected from a man aged 50 to 60 who received an inactivated influenza vaccine. Each CDR3 is given with its conserved first and last residue. A D gene is named only where the DNA matches it firmly. Part of the rows lack a size; the others show once, few, many or a class for expanded clones.

J gene | clone size | V gene | D gene | CDR3 DNA | CDR3 protein
TRBJ2-7 | few | TRBV12-3/TRBV12-4 | . | TGTGCCAGCAGTCTCGCGGAGAGTAGAAGAGTGGAGCAGTACTTC | CASSLAESRRVEQYF
TRBJ1-2 | few | TRBV4-3 | . | TGCGCCAGCAGCTACTACTTAGGGGGCTATGGCTACACCTTC | CASSYYLGGYGYTF
TRBJ1-1 | . | TRBV12-3/TRBV12-4 | . | TGTGCCAGCAAATCCTTAGGGGGGACTGAAGCTTTCTTT | CASKSLGGTEAFF
TRBJ2-7 | . | TRBV20-1 | . | TGCAGTGCTAGAGATCTCACTAGTTACGAGCAGTACTTC | CSARDLTSYEQYF
TRBJ2-7 | . | TRBV5-1 | TRBD2 | TGCGCCAGCAGCCTCCATAGCGGGAGAGGGTACGAGCAGTACTTC | CASSLHSGRGYEQYF
TRBJ2-4 | few | TRBV20-1 | . | TGCAGTGCTACTCCGCGGGACAGCTACCTAAACATTCAGTACTTC | CSATPRDSYLNIQYF
TRBJ2-3 | few | TRBV6-1 | . | TGTGCCAGCAGTCGCGCTAGCACGAATACGCAGTATTTT | CASSRASTNTQYF
TRBJ2-7 | few | TRBV5-1 | . | TGCGCCAGCAGCTTGGAGGGCAGGAGAACCTACGAGCAGTACTTC | CASSLEGRRTYEQYF
TRBJ1-2 | . | TRBV5-5 | TRBD1 | TGTGCCAGCAGCTTGAACAGGGGGACAAGTGGCTACACCTTC | CASSLNRGTSGYTF
TRBJ2-3 | many | TRBV20-1 | TRBD2 | TGCAGTGCAAACGGGGGGATCACAGATACGCAGTATTTT | CSANGGITDTQYF
TRBJ2-7 | few | TRBV11-2 | . | TGTGCCAGCAGCTTACACTCCGGGACTTCTAGTTTCCTCTACGAGCAGTACTTC | CASSLHSGTSSFLYEQYF
TRBJ2-1 | . | TRBV5-1 | . | TGCGCCAGCAGCTCAACGACGGGTAATGAGCAGTTCTTC | CASSSTTGNEQFF
TRBJ1-4 | few | TRBV20-1 | . | TGCAGTGCTAGAGCCCCGGGGGCAACTAATGAAAAACTGTTTTTT | CSARAPGATNEKLFF
TRBJ2-1 | . | TRBV4-2 | . | TGTGCCAGCAGCCATCCGGGACTTGAAGCGCACAATGAGCAGTTCTTC | CASSHPGLEAHNEQFF
TRBJ2-1 | . | TRBV12-3/TRBV12-4 | . | TGTGCCAGCAGTTCGATTTATGAGCAGTTCTTC | CASSSIYEQFF
TRBJ1-1 | . | TRBV5-6 | . | TGTGCCAGCAGCTCCGAACGGGAGAACACTGAAGCTTTCTTT | CASSSERENTEAFF
TRBJ1-1 | . | TRBV27 | . | TGTGCCAGCAGTTGGGGGGAGGACACTGAAGCTTTCTTT | CASSWGEDTEAFF
TRBJ2-1 | many | TRBV4-1 | TRBD2 | TGCGCCAGCAGCCTTAGCGGGGGGGCCTCCTACAATGAGCAGTTCTTC | CASSLSGGASYNEQFF
TRBJ1-2 | . | TRBV5-1 | . | TGCGCCAGCAGTCTCGGATGGGACATAGTAAACTATGGCTACACCTTC | CASSLGWDIVNYGYTF
TRBJ1-4 | . | TRBV7-2 | . | TGTGCCAGCAGCTCCCCAGATAATGAAAAACTGTTTTTT | CASSSPDNEKLFF
TRBJ2-2 | few | TRBV7-2 | TRBD1 | TGTGCCAGCAGCTTGACAGGGGGCGCTGACACCGGGGAGCTGTTTTTT | CASSLTGGADTGELFF
TRBJ2-1 | few | TRBV6-1 | . | TGTGCCAGCGGGGAAGAGAACTACAATGAGCAGTTCTTC | CASGEENYNEQFF
TRBJ1-5 | few | TRBV12-3/TRBV12-4 | TRBD1 | TGTGCCAGCAGTAACCAGGGGGCCAGCAATCAGCCCCAGCATTTT | CASSNQGASNQPQHF
TRBJ2-1 | few | TRBV5-1 | . | TGCGCCAGCAGCCGAACCAGCGGAGACTACAATGAGCAGTTCTTC | CASSRTSGDYNEQFF
TRBJ2-1 | . | TRBV5-1 | TRBD2 | TGCGCCAGCAGCTTCCTCTTGTTGGGACTAGCGGTCAAGAGCTCCTACAATGAGCAGTTCTTC | CASSFLLLGLAVKSSYNEQFF
TRBJ2-6 | once | TRBV2 | TRBD2 | TGTGCCAGCAGTCCTGCAGTTGGCGGGAGGGCCTATGGGGCCAACGTCCTGACTTTC | CASSPAVGGRAYGANVLTF
TRBJ2-7 | few | TRBV4-1 | TRBD1 | TGCGCCAGCAGCCAACCGGGACAGGCCTACGAGCAGTACTTC | CASSQPGQAYEQYF
TRBJ2-7 | . | TRBV21-1 | . | TGTGCCAGCAGCAAATCTCTCGGGCCGTCCTACGAGCAGTACTTC | CASSKSLGPSYEQYF
TRBJ1-1 | many | TRBV20-1 | . | TGCAGTGCTAGAGAGGGGACGGCGAACACTGAAGCTTTCTTT | CSAREGTANTEAFF
TRBJ1-2 | few | TRBV20-1 | TRBD1 | TGCAGTGCTAGCATCACAGGGGATGGCTACACCTTC | CSASITGDGYTF
TRBJ2-3 | . | TRBV30 | . | TGTGCCTGGAGTGTGGGGCAGACCCCCACAGATACGCAGTATTTT | CAWSVGQTPTDTQYF
TRBJ1-1 | . | TRBV12-3/TRBV12-4 | TRBD1 | TGTGCCAGCAGTGGAGGGGGCGCGGGGAACACTGAAGCTTTCTTT | CASSGGGAGNTEAFF
TRBJ2-1 | . | TRBV6-5 | . | TGTGCCAGCAGTTCCCCCTCCTGGGGTGGAAATGAGCAGTTCTTC | CASSSPSWGGNEQFF
TRBJ2-7 | few | TRBV20-1 | . | TGCAGTGCTAGAGGTGGGGGAAACGGTTACTACGAGCAGTACTTC | CSARGGGNGYYEQYF
TRBJ1-5 | . | TRBV7-9 | . | TGTGCCAGCAGCCCCCGGGGTGCCAATCAGCCCCAGCATTTT | CASSPRGANQPQHF
TRBJ2-7 | . | TRBV15 | . | TGTGCCACCAGCAGAGATCTGACAGCAGCCTACGAGCAGTACTTC | CATSRDLTAAYEQYF
TRBJ2-2 | few | TRBV20-1 | TRBD1 | TGCAGTGCGAAAAACCCTGGGGGACAGACGAACACCGGGGAGCTGTTTTTT | CSAKNPGGQTNTGELFF
TRBJ2-2 | . | TRBV7-6 | . | TGTGCCAGCAGCTTGTCCAGGCACACCGGGGAGCTGTTTTTT | CASSLSRHTGELFF
TRBJ1-5 | . | TRBV19 | . | TGTGCCAGTAGTGTCACCCGGAAAGGGATTCAGCCCCAGCATTTT | CASSVTRKGIQPQHF
TRBJ2-5 | few | TRBV4-2 | TRBD2 | TGTGCCAGCAGCCAAAATGTTATAGCGGGAGGTACCCAAGAGACCCAGTACTTC | CASSQNVIAGGTQETQYF
TRBJ2-5 | few | TRBV27 | TRBD1 | TGTGCCAGCAGTTTAGTAGGGGGCGGTGGTTCAGGGACCCAGTACTTC | CASSLVGGGGSGTQYF